This T cell receptor beta chain stems from a study of molecular identifiers for immune sequencing clone quantification. Sorted inputs of roughly 17,000 to 1,000,000 cells, with 10%, 30% or 50% RNA, yielded naive CD8 libraries. Naive CD8 T cell sorting was performed on the CD8+CD4-CCR7+CD45RA+ phenotype. Previously described methods and listed TCR primers were employed for the bulk TCR libraries. TCRdb independently ran MiXCR on the PCR reads; one entry per CDR3 protein. This sample has 490,000 or so distinct CDR3 sequences; around 21% occur once, and the top ten carry under 0.85%. The sequenced sample consisted of naive CD8+ T cells from blood, with Jurkat cell RNA spiked in. Subset described: FACS-sorted CD8+CD4-CCR7+CD45RA+ naive T cells. This receptor was obtained from a human donor in good health. Some libraries in this study had Jurkat cell RNA spiked in.

CDR3 DNA: TGCAGTGCCCCCAGGACAGGGGGGAAGACTAGCGGGAGAAGTTACGAGCAGTACTTC. Translation gives CSAPRTGGKTSGRSYEQYF. The chain carries TRBV20-1 and TRBJ2-7, with 12 bases aligning to TRBD2. The CDR3 covers 19 residues. Losses at the gene ends were 6 bases for V and 4 bases for J; bases not matched to a gene: 22. Germline V gene sequence: CDR1 DFQATT, CDR2 SNEGSKA (reference sequence).